The rows below give T cell receptor beta chains drawn from one sample of a study of T cells in Graves' hyperthyroidism and ophthalmopathy. Via MiXCR, TCRdb re-called the multiplex PCR reads, giving one row per CDR3 protein. The sample contains about 480,000 distinct CDR3 sequences, around a fifth of which appear only once. Sequencing input: blood. Receptor source: a woman in her 70s with Graves' ophthalmopathy. CDR3s include the opening cysteine and the closing phenylalanine or tryptophan. A D gene is named only where the DNA matches it firmly.

V	D	J	CDR3
TRBV6-1	NA	TRBJ2-3	CASRLAFSTDTQYF
TRBV2	NA	TRBJ2-3	CASNWGRGDTQYF
TRBV5-1	TRBD1	TRBJ1-2	CASSSGQGFDGYTF
TRBV11-2	NA	TRBJ1-2	CASSSGTLSRGYTF
TRBV7-9	NA	TRBJ2-2	CASSTPSARPTGELFF
TRBV12-3/TRBV12-4	TRBD1	TRBJ1-2	CASSLEGQGLAGYTF
TRBV28	TRBD1	TRBJ2-7	CASVLPGGPSYEQYF
TRBV13	NA	TRBJ2-7	CASSLVASPEYEQYF
TRBV18	NA	TRBJ1-4	CASSRGTLNEKLFF
TRBV11-1	TRBD1	TRBJ2-2	CASSSVDRGDTGELFF
TRBV5-5	NA	TRBJ2-5	CASSNLDGFETQYF
TRBV5-1	TRBD2	TRBJ2-1	CASSLRASGNNEQFF
TRBV11-3	TRBD1	TRBJ2-7	CASSKDRDHEQYF
TRBV10-3	NA	TRBJ2-5	CAISDPSRVETQYF
TRBV6-5	NA	TRBJ2-6	CASSYSRGASQTTNVLTF
TRBV20-1	NA	TRBJ2-2	CSARGGRGGTGELFF
TRBV10-3	TRBD2	TRBJ2-7	CAGQTSGSYEQYF
TRBV19	TRBD1	TRBJ1-1	CASTLTGASNTEAFF
TRBV20-1	NA	TRBJ2-7	CSARGLLSSYEQYF
TRBV7-3	TRBD1	TRBJ2-3	CASSLTRDRGTDTQYF
TRBV7-2	TRBD2	TRBJ2-1	CASSPRTGLAGFEQFF
TRBV18	NA	TRBJ2-5	CASSPTYPGGQETQYF
TRBV19	NA	TRBJ1-5	CASSSQGRNNQPQHF
TRBV20-1	NA	TRBJ2-1	CSARALGWDNEQFF
TRBV11-2	NA	TRBJ1-2	CASSLAYRYSWGGYTF
TRBV6-1	NA	TRBJ1-6	CASSRGGRDSPLHF
TRBV5-6	TRBD1	TRBJ2-7	CASSRRTGGSSYEQYF
TRBV10-3	NA	TRBJ1-1	CAIRAATNTEAFF
TRBV7-2	NA	TRBJ2-7	CASSFWTEAYEQYF
TRBV5-1	NA	TRBJ1-6	CASSLEASGSPLHF
TRBV11-2	NA	TRBJ2-7	CASSSLGGRVGEQYF
TRBV11-2	NA	TRBJ1-1	CASSLVTRDTEAFF
TRBV7-8	NA	TRBJ2-6	CASSSLGSSGANVLTF
TRBV28	TRBD1	TRBJ1-1	CASSLDRALPFEAFF
TRBV11-2	TRBD2	TRBJ2-3	CASSSPGLAVDTQYF
TRBV27	NA	TRBJ1-5	CASSLRGYNQPQHF
TRBV7-9	NA	TRBJ1-5	CASSWGGGQISNQPQHF
TRBV6-1	NA	TRBJ1-2	CASSQSKYRVDYGYTF
TRBV6-1	TRBD2	TRBJ2-3	CASSSAGGPWGTDTQYF
TRBV6-1	TRBD1	TRBJ2-2	CASDRGNTGELFF
TRBV11-2	NA	TRBJ2-3	CASSPKLAQYF
TRBV6-1	NA	TRBJ2-5	CASSVMWGSGETQYF
TRBV7-6	TRBD2	TRBJ2-3	CASSTTLAGGPDTQYF
TRBV11-2	TRBD1	TRBJ1-4	CASSSRDRHEKLFF
TRBV7-9	NA	TRBJ1-2	CASSSGPAGYTF